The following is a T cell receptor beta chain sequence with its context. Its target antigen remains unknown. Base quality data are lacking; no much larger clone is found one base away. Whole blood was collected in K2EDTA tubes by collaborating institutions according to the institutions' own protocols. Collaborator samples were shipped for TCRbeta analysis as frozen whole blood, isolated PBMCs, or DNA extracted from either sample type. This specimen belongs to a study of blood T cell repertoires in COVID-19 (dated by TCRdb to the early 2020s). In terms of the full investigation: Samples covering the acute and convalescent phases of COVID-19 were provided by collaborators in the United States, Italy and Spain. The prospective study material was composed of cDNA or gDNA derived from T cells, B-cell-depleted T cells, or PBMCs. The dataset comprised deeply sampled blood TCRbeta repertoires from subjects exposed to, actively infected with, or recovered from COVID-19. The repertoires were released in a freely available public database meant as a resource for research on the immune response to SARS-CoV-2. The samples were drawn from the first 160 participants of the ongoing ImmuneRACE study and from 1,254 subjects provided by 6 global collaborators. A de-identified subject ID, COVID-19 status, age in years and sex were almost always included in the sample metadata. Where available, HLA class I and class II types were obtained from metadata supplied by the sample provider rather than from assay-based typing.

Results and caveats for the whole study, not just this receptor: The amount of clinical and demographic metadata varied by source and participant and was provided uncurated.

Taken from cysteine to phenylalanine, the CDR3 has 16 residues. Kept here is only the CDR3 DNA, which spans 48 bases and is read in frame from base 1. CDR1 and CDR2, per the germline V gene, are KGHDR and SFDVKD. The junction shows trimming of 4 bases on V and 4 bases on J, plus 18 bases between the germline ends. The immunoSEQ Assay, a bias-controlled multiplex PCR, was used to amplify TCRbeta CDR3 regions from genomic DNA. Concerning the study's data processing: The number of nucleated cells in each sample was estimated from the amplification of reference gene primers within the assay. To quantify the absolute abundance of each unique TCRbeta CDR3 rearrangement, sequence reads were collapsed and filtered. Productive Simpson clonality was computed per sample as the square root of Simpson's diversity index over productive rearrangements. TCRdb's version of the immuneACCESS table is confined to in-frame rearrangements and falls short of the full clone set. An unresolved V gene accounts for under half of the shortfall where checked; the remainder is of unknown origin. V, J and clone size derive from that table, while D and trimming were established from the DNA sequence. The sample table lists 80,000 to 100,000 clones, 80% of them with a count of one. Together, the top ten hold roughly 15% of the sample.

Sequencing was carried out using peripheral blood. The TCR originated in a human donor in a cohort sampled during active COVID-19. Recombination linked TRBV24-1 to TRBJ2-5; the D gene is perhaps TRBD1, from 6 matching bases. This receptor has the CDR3 CATSDSLIGGRETQYF. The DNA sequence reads TGTGCCACCAGTGACTCTCTCATAGGGGGACGAGAGACCCAGTACTTC.